This T cell receptor (beta chain) was documented in a study of Ad26.COV2.S vaccination and SARS-CoV-2 variants. Losses at the gene ends were 3 bases for V and 6 bases for J; bases not matched to a gene: 4. The CDR3 is 14 residues long. CDR1 LGHDT and CDR2 YNNKEL come from the germline V gene (reference sequence). Sequencing used immunoSEQ multiplex PCR; TCRdb keeps in-frame clones, though not all of them. The table records around 450,000 clones, around 91% of them present only once. This sample's treatment: some 19 received Ad26.COV2.S at low or high dose, single or two shots; roughly 5 received placebo; per-sample allocation not given. The samples were gathered on day 63 after the first injection of vaccine or placebo.

This TCR came from a person between 18 and 65 years old who received the Ad26.COV2.S COVID-19 vaccine or a placebo. The chain combines TRBV3-1 (or the pseudogene TRBV3-2) with TRBJ1-5; TRBD1 matches at 8 bases. The sample was peripheral blood, taken in a trial of Ad26.COV2.S vaccine versus placebo. The CDR3 loop reads CASSHGQGVQPQHF. CDR3 nucleotides: TGTGCCAGCAGCCACGGACAGGGCGTTCAGCCCCAGCATTTT.